A single sample is the source of the 13 T cell receptor beta chains below, sequenced in a study of blood T cell repertoires in COVID-19. Here immunoSEQ multiplex PCR was the method, and the copy in TCRdb shows in-frame clones only, minus some. The sample includes 200,000 to 250,000 clones, 90% of them seen just once. The source material was PBMCs or T cells enriched from blood (not recorded which). These receptors all stem from a man younger than 45 who had been exposed to COVID-19.

This sequence joins TRBV6-5 and TRBJ2-3, with TRBD1 matching over 7 bases. V shed 6 bases and J 4 bases; nucleotides not matched to a gene: 10. Germline CDR1 reads MNHEY; CDR2 reads SVGAGI. CDR3 length: 15 residues. DNA of the CDR3: TGTGCCAGCAGCAAAAAACAGGGGTGGCCAGATACGCAGTATTTT. Amino acids: CASSKKQGWPDTQYF.

The V gene is TRBV11-2, the J gene TRBJ2-2, with D uncertain. Looked up from germline, CDR1 is SGHAT and CDR2 is FQNNGV. The CDR3 covers 15 residues. Trimming left V 5 bases short and J 7 bases short, with 17 bases between. The CDR3 region is CASSIYRGASGELFF. The CDR3, as DNA: TGTGCCAGCAGCATTTACCGCGGTGCGAGCGGGGAGCTGTTTTTT.

CDR3 region: CASSPGDRVSEQYF. CDR3 nucleotide sequence: TGTGCCAGCAGCCCCGGGGACAGGGTTTCAGAGCAGTACTTC. This chain joins TRBV7-6 and TRBJ2-7, with TRBD1 identical over 9 bases. The CDR3 runs to 14 residues. CDR1 and CDR2 (germline): SGHVS, FNYEAQ. V was pared by 5 bases and J by 7 bases, with 9 bases of the junction left unmatched.

J is TRBJ1-1 and V is TRBV10-3, with TRBD1 identical over 9 bases. Germline values: CDR1 ENHRY, CDR2 SYGVKD. The CDR3 runs 14 residues. Trimming took 7 bases from V and 4 from J; bases not matched to a gene: 7. CDR3 DNA sequence: TGTGCCATCACACAGGGGGCCTCGAGCACTGAAGCTTTCTTT. This sequence encodes CAITQGASSTEAFF.

The chain joins TRBV9 to TRBJ1-2, with TRBD1 identical over 7 bases. Trimming cost V 3 bases and J 8 bases; bases outside gene matches: 13. Germline V gives CDR1 SGDLS, CDR2 YYNGEE. CDR3 length: 15 amino acids. CDR3 coding DNA: TGTGCCAGCAGCGGGTACAGGGGACAGTCGGAGGGCTACACCTTC. Its protein is CASSGYRGQSEGYTF.

The genes are TRBV29-1 and TRBJ1-2, with 12 bases lining up with TRBD1. Trimming removed 7 bases from V and 7 bases from J; junction bases left unmatched: 7. The germline CDR1 and CDR2 sequences are SQVTM and ANQGSEA. The CDR3 loop spans 13 amino acids. Here the CDR3 DNA reads TGCAGCGACGCGGGGACAGGGGGCTCTGGCTACACCTTC. It yields the protein CSDAGTGGSGYTF. The full variable domain, its missing parts supplied by reference TRBV29-1 and TRBJ1-2, is SAVISQKPSRDICQRGTSLTIQCQVDSQVTMMFWYRQQPGQSLTLIATANQGSEATYESGFVIDKFPISRPNLTFSTLTVSNMSPEDSSIYLCSDAGTGGSGYTFGSGTRLTVV.

A single count supports this clone. This chain joins TRBV11-2 and TRBJ2-3; TRBD1 is a possible D gene (5 bases). Germline CDR1 SGHAT, CDR2 FQNNGV. The CDR3 spans 16 residues. V lost 2 bases and J 2 bases, leaving 14 bases between the germline ends. The CDR3 DNA follows: TGTGCCAGCAGCTTAAGTGGGGCACACATCACAGATACGCAGTATTTT. This codes for CASSLSGAHITDTQYF.

Comment on this clone: The junction shows a germline mismatch at one end, possibly a read error. The V call is TRBV23-1, the J call TRBJ2-7; possibly TRBD1 for D (6 bases). TRBV23-1 falls under the ORF class, with uncertain function. The CDR3 is 12 amino acids. CDR3 sequence: CASSQSVRDILF. CDR3 DNA: TGCGCCAGCAGTCAATCGGTGAGGGACATCTTGTTC.

This clone was counted a few times. The V gene is TRBV3-1 (or the pseudogene TRBV3-2), the J gene TRBJ2-1; 12 bases line up with TRBD2. V gave up 3 bases and J gave up 8 bases; unmatched junction bases: 8. This CDR3 has 16 amino acids. Germline lookup yields CDR1 LGHDT and CDR2 YNNKEL (reference sequence). In DNA, the CDR3 is TGTGCCAGCAGCCACTCTAGCGGGGGGGGCAGGGATGAGCAGTTCTTC. The encoded protein is CASSHSSGGGRDEQFF.

CDR3 coding DNA: TGCGCCAGCAGCCTAGGGGGCCCAACAGATACGCAGTATTTT. Protein product: CASSLGGPTDTQYF. The chain employs TRBV5-1 and TRBJ2-3, with 7 bases identical to TRBD1. The CDR3 totals 14 residues. Germline loops: CDR1 SGHRS, CDR2 YFSETQ. V shed 4 bases, J shed 3 bases, and the junction held 5 bases outside the gene matches.

The chain uses TRBV2 and TRBJ1-5; 9 nucleotides line up with TRBD1. V lost 6 bases and J lost 5; bases outside the gene matches: 2. Germline V gene data show CDR1 as SNHLY and CDR2 as FYNNEI. The CDR3 contains 13 residues. CDR3 DNA sequence: TGTGCCAGCAGCACAGGGGGCGATCAGCCCCAGCATTTT. This encodes CASSTGGDQPQHF.

The chain joins TRBV12-3 or TRBV12-4 to TRBJ2-7; no reliable D call. The CDR3 runs 12 residues. The V end was cut by 4 bases, the J end by 0 bases, with 4 bases between. The CDR3, as DNA: TGTGCCAGCAGTTCGAGCTCCTACGAGCAGTACTTC. Translating gives CASSSSSYEQYF.

The rearrangement uses TRBV7-2 and TRBJ2-5; 12 bases align to TRBD2. CDR1 SGHTA and CDR2 FQGNSA come from the germline V gene. The CDR3 covers 15 residues. V dropped 3 bases and J dropped 9; count of bases not matched to a gene: 8. CDR3 protein: CASSLLAGGAVAQYF. The CDR3 DNA reads as TGTGCCAGCAGCTTGCTAGCGGGGGGGGCCGTGGCCCAGTACTTC.